The 20 T cell receptor beta chains below were found in one sample sequenced in a study of blood T cells in healthy people across ages. A second roughly 7 to 11 cycle PCR used barcoded and J-beta primers. TCRdb ran MiXCR on the 5' RACE reads and lists one entry per CDR3 protein. The table includes 550,000 to 700,000 distinct CDR3 sequences, roughly 29% detected once. Sequencing input: blood. The receptors stem from a woman between 65 and 79 years old in good health.

This clonotype appeared once. CDR3 amino acids: CASSVGGQGRETQYF. The CDR3 DNA reads TGTGCCAGCAGCGTAGGGGGACAGGGCCGAGAGACCCAGTACTTC. The rearrangement joins TRBV9 to TRBJ2-5, with 9 bases that match TRBD1. J lost 4 bases, V lost 0 bases, and 4 bases had no gene match. From germline, CDR1 is SGDLS and CDR2 YYNGEE. This CDR3 comprises 15 residues.

This chain links TRBV20-1 with TRBJ1-1; TRBD1 might be the D (5 bases). This CDR3 is 14 amino acids long. Trimming left V 0 bases short and J 8 bases short, with 16 bases between. Per the germline V gene, CDR1 is DFQATT and CDR2 is SNEGSKA (reference sequence). CDR3 DNA: TGCAGTGCTAGAGATCGCGGTGGGGGGAGAGAAGCTTTCTTT. Translation: CSARDRGGGREAFF.

V and J are TRBV7-2 and TRBJ1-3; TRBD1 is a possible D gene (6 bases). Germline CDR1 SGHTA, CDR2 FQGNSA. The ends were cut back, 2 bases at V and 1 base at J, with 9 bases in the middle. The CDR3 contains 15 residues. The DNA for the CDR3 is TGTGCCAGCAGCTTATGGGGGGCTTCTGGAAACACCATATATTTT. It translates to CASSLWGASGNTIYF.

There are a few counts of this clonotype. This chain connects TRBV5-1 to TRBJ1-6; D call uncertain. V lost 3 bases and J 7 bases, leaving 11 bases between the germline ends. The CDR3 runs to 14 residues. Germline-derived CDR1 and CDR2 are SGHRS and YFSETQ. Here the CDR3 DNA reads TGCGCCAGCAGCTCGGCCCGGAGGAATTCACCCCTCCACTTT. Residues: CASSSARRNSPLHF. Together with reference TRBV5-1 and TRBJ1-6, the CDR3 gives the full variable domain: KAGVTQTPRYLIKTRGQQVTLSCSPISGHRSVSWYQQTPGQGLQFLFEYFSETQRNKGNFPGRFSGRQFSNSRSEMNVSTLELGDSALYLCASSSARRNSPLHFGNGTRLTVT.

Only one count was recorded for this clonotype. V usage is TRBV24-1 and J usage is TRBJ2-5; 8 bases align to TRBD2. The CDR3 has 16 residues. The germline V gene has CDR1 KGHDR and CDR2 SFDVKD. Trimming took 5 bases from V and 7 from J; bases not matched to a gene: 14. CDR3 DNA sequence: TGTGCCACCAGTGCAGGGGTAGCGGGGACCTCAGGGACCCAGTACTTC. Translated: CATSAGVAGTSGTQYF.

The rearrangement joins TRBV29-1 to TRBJ2-5; TRBD2 matches 11 bases. The J call could be wrong; TRBJ2-1 is a better fit for the DNA end. CDR3 length: 16 amino acids. Germline values: CDR1 SQVTM, CDR2 ANQGSEA. The CDR3 loop reads CSVEGVTSGAQGEQFF. Here the CDR3 DNA reads TGCAGCGTTGAAGGAGTGACTAGCGGGGCCCAGGGTGAGCAGTTCTTC.

This chain links TRBV11-1 with TRBJ1-1; 8 bases line up with TRBD1. The germline V gene has CDR1 SGHAT and CDR2 FQDESV (reference sequence). The CDR3 covers 15 residues. V lost 5 bases and J lost 5; bases outside the gene matches: 10. This chain's CDR3 is CASSHRTGRKTEAFF. CDR3 DNA sequence: TGTGCCAGCAGCCATCGGACAGGGAGGAAAACTGAAGCTTTCTTT.

A word on this clonotype: A read error is possible here, since a much larger clone lies one base away. The J gene is TRBJ1-4, the V gene TRBV24-1; D unclear. CDR3 length: 15 amino acids. Looked up from germline, CDR1 is KGHDR and CDR2 is SFDVKD. The CDR3 spells CATSENVSWGEKLLF. CDR3 DNA: TGTGCCACCAGTGAGAATGTCAGTTGGGGTGAAAAACTGCTTTTT.

The chain joins TRBV20-1 to TRBJ2-1; possible D gene TRBD2, 7 bases. Germline CDR1 reads DFQATT; CDR2 reads SNEGSKA (reference sequence). Trimming took 3 bases from V and 2 from J, leaving 17 bases between them. The CDR3 runs 16 residues. CDR3: CSASPRGGGPYNEQFF. In DNA, the CDR3 is TGCAGTGCTAGCCCCCGAGGGGGGGGACCCTACAATGAGCAGTTCTTC.

The chain combines TRBV5-1 with TRBJ2-1; D is ambiguous. The CDR3 is made up of 15 amino acids. V gave up 2 bases and J gave up 0 bases, with 9 bases separating them. The germline gives CDR1 SGHRS, CDR2 YFSETQ. Written as DNA, the CDR3 is TGCGCCAGCAGCTTTACTGAAAGCTCCTACAATGAGCAGTTCTTC. Encoded protein: CASSFTESSYNEQFF.

The DNA for the CDR3 is TGTGCCAGCAGTTACGGACAGGGCCGGGTTGGCTACACCTTC. Translating gives CASSYGQGRVGYTF. This rearrangement joins TRBV6-5 to TRBJ1-2; 8 bases line up with TRBD1. V lost 2 bases and J lost 7; bases outside the gene matches: 6. This CDR3 has 14 residues. CDR1 is MNHEY, CDR2 SVGAGI, per germline.

The chain joins TRBV12-3 or TRBV12-4 to TRBJ1-3; D is undetermined. The CDR3 is 15 amino acids. V lost 6 bases and J 0 bases, leaving 12 bases between the germline ends. The CDR3 DNA reads TGTGCCAGCAGCCCCGCGGGGTCCTCTGGAAACACCATATATTTT. Protein: CASSPAGSSGNTIYF.

This clonotype was recorded a few times. The chain links TRBV7-2 to TRBJ1-2; TRBD1 is a possible D gene (6 bases). Germline V gene sequence: CDR1 SGHTA, CDR2 FQGNSA. This CDR3 contains 17 residues. The ends were cut back, 2 bases at V and 0 bases at J, with 16 bases in the middle. The DNA for the CDR3 is TGTGCCAGCAGCTTATTTGGGGGCACAATAGCTAACTATGGCTACACCTTC. This codes for CASSLFGGTIANYGYTF.

This clonotype occurred a few times. The chain joins TRBV5-1 to TRBJ2-2; perhaps TRBD1 as D (6 bases). V was shortened by 5 bases and J by 4 bases, with 15 bases between the two germline ends. The CDR3 has 15 amino acids. Germline CDR1 and CDR2: SGHRS and YFSETQ. The CDR3 DNA follows: TGCGCCAGCAGGCAGGGGAATCGAGTCACCGGGGAGCTGTTTTTT. Encoded protein: CASRQGNRVTGELFF.

The J gene is TRBJ1-2, the V gene TRBV12-3 or TRBV12-4; 7 nucleotides agree with TRBD1. The CDR3 has 12 amino acids. The V gene end was trimmed by 3 bases and the J gene end by 8 bases; junction bases not matched to a gene: 3. CDR3 region: CASSFRQGGYTF. Here the CDR3 DNA reads TGTGCCAGCAGTTTCCGACAGGGCGGCTACACCTTC.

This clonotype has a handful of counts. Since no conserved phenylalanine or tryptophan closes the CDR3, a read error is the likely cause. This CDR3 reads CSAIVRRNTGELFL. DNA for the CDR3: TGCAGTGCTATTGTGCGGAGGAACACCGGGGAGCTGTTTCTT. V is TRBV20-1 and J is TRBJ2-2; D uncertain. There are 14 residues in the CDR3. The V gene's germline CDR1 is DFQATT and CDR2 SNEGSKA (reference sequence). Between the trimmed V and J ends, which lost 4 bases and 1 base, there was a span of 10 bases.

The J gene is TRBJ2-5, the V gene TRBV7-3, with D hard to call. The CDR3 loop spans 13 amino acids. V lost 5 bases, J lost 5 bases, and 12 bases lay in between. Looked up from germline, CDR1 is SGHTA and CDR2 is FQGTGA. The CDR3 protein is CASSPSPLETQYF. The CDR3 DNA reads as TGTGCCAGCAGCCCCTCACCTTTGGAGACCCAGTACTTC.

This clonotype was seen a handful of times. The chain joins TRBV3-1 to TRBJ2-5; D is undetermined. Germline loops: CDR1 LGHDT, CDR2 YNNKEL (reference sequence). The CDR3 is made up of 11 amino acids. Trimming removed 3 bases at V and 7 bases at J, with 6 bases between. DNA for the CDR3: TGTGCCAGCAGCCAGGGAAGGACCCAGTACTTC. This gives the protein CASSQGRTQYF.

This chain links TRBV15 with TRBJ2-5; D is ambiguous. Looked up from germline, CDR1 is LNHNV and CDR2 is YYDKDF (reference sequence). The CDR3 contains 13 residues. The V gene lost 0 bases and the J gene lost 5 bases, with 7 bases spanning the gap. The CDR3 DNA follows: TGTGCCACCAGCAGAGAGGGGATGGAGACCCAGTACTTC. Amino acids: CATSREGMETQYF.

This chain joins TRBV5-5 and TRBJ1-2; a weak D match, TRBD1 (5 bases). Germline CDR1 and CDR2: SGHKS and YYEKEE (reference sequence). V was shortened by 0 bases and J by 3 bases, with 12 bases between the two germline ends. This CDR3 region has 15 residues. As DNA, the CDR3 is TGTGCCAGCAGCTTGGATCCGGCAGGGTACTATGGCTACACCTTC. Its translation is CASSLDPAGYYGYTF.